A single sample gave rise to the 6 T cell receptor beta chains below, sequenced in a study of T cells in Graves' hyperthyroidism and ophthalmopathy. The source material, RNA transcripts, was used to amplify TCR beta CDR3 regions. During a first-round RT-PCR of the TCR CDR3, the HTBI primer set was used. TCRdb analysed the multiplex PCR reads with MiXCR anew, one entry per CDR3 protein. Among about 640,000 distinct CDR3 sequences listed, roughly 20% were seen once. The source material was blood. These receptors all stem from a man aged 30 to 45 with Graves' ophthalmopathy.

The sample holds many counts of this clonotype. The chain uses TRBV12-3 or TRBV12-4 and TRBJ1-5, with D hard to call. The germline V and J ends were trimmed by 6 bases and 4 bases, with 13 bases remaining between them. The CDR3 totals 14 residues. CDR3 residues: CASRGIEANQPQHF. CDR3 sequence (DNA): TGTGCCAGCAGGGGGATAGAGGCTAATCAGCCCCAGCATTTT.

Only a few counts were recorded for this clonotype. The chain uses TRBV4-1 and TRBJ1-1, with D perhaps matching TRBD1 (6 bases). The germline CDR1 and CDR2 sequences are MGHRA and YSYEKL. The CDR3 extends over 14 amino acids. Trimming left V 1 base short and J 7 bases short, with 13 bases between. The CDR3 spells CASSQVTGPVEAFF. CDR3 nucleotide sequence: TGCGCCAGCAGCCAAGTCACAGGGCCCGTTGAAGCTTTCTTT.

This rearrangement joins TRBV2 to TRBJ2-1, with D perhaps assigned TRBD1 or TRBD2 (5 bases each). V was clipped by 3 bases and J by 3 bases, with 12 bases between them. Germline CDR1 SNHLY, CDR2 FYNNEI. The CDR3 is made up of 15 amino acids. The CDR3 sequence is CASSDMGTVYNEQFF. CDR3 DNA sequence: TGTGCCAGCAGTGACATGGGGACCGTCTACAATGAGCAGTTCTTC.

The rearrangement joins TRBV11-1 to TRBJ2-2, with D uncertain. CDR1 is SGHAT, CDR2 FQDESV, per germline (reference sequence). Trimming removed 1 base at V and 2 bases at J, with 5 bases between. The CDR3 has 14 residues. The chain's CDR3 is CASSLGYNTGELFF. The CDR3 DNA reads TGTGCCAGCAGCTTAGGCTATAACACCGGGGAGCTGTTTTTT.

This clonotype was seen repeatedly, ten times or more. This chain links TRBV18 with TRBJ1-1, with D uncertain. The CDR3 contains 13 residues. Trimming cost V 8 bases and J 0 bases, with 10 bases left between them. The germline V gene has CDR1 KGHSH and CDR2 LQKENI. This chain's CDR3 is CASSQGLNTEAFF. The CDR3, as DNA: TGTGCCAGCAGCCAAGGGTTGAACACTGAAGCTTTCTTT.

The chain couples TRBV4-1 to TRBJ1-2; 7 nucleotides line up with TRBD1. After removal of 10 bases from V and 7 bases from J, the junction contained 12 bases not matched to a gene. This CDR3 is 13 amino acids long. The germline V gene has CDR1 MGHRA and CDR2 YSYEKL. The CDR3 region has the DNA TGCGCCACGTCCGGGACAGACCCTTCTGGCTACACCTTC. This translates into CATSGTDPSGYTF.